The text below deals with one T cell receptor (beta chain). This entry comes from a study of blood T cell repertoires in COVID-19. Study background: In each case, the material was cDNA or gDNA derived from T cells, B-cell-depleted T cells, or PBMCs.

Trimming took 0 bases from V and 2 from J, leaving 8 bases between them. Germline V gene sequence: CDR1 GTSNPN, CDR2 SVGIG (reference sequence). The CDR3 has 13 residues. Using immunoSEQ multiplex PCR, the repertoire was profiled, and TCRdb retains in-frame clones only, with some absent. The table includes over 50,000 clones, around 86% detected once. The rearrangement joins TRBV30 to TRBJ2-7; maybe TRBD2 (5 bases). The source of this sequence is an older man with acute or convalescent COVID-19. Sequencing was performed on peripheral blood. This chain's CDR3 is CAWSVGGPYEQYF. Written as DNA, the CDR3 is TGTGCCTGGAGTGTTGGAGGTCCCTACGAGCAGTACTTC.